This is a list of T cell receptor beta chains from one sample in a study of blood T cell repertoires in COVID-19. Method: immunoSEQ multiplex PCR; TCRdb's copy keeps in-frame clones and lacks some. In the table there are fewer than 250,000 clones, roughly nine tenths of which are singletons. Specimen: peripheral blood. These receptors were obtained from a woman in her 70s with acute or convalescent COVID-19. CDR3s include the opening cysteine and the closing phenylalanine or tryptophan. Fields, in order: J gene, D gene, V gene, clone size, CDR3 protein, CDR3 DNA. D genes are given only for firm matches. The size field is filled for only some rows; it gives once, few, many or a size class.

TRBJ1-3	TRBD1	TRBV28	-	CASSAGGWEGNTIYF	TGTGCCAGCAGTGCAGGGGGCTGGGAAGGAAACACCATATATTTT
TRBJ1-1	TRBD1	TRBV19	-	CASSSRDRGLLHGSNTEAFF	TGTGCCAGTAGCTCCCGGGACAGGGGGTTACTGCATGGGTCGAACACTGAAGCTTTCTTT
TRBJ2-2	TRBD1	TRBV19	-	CASSPMAGTGTGELFF	TGTGCCAGTAGTCCCATGGCCGGGACAGGGACCGGGGAGCTGTTTTTT
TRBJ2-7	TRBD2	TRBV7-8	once	CASSRTSGNTYEQYF	TGTGCCAGCAGCCGGACTAGCGGTAACACCTACGAGCAGTACTTC
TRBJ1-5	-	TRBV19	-	CASADRYDQPQHF	TGTGCCAGCGCCGACAGGTACGATCAGCCCCAGCATTTT
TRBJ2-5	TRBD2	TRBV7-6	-	CASSSLAGSQETQYF	TGTGCCAGCAGCTCTTTAGCGGGGTCCCAAGAGACCCAGTACTTC
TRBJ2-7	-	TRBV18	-	CASSPLIRDEQYF	TGTGCCAGCTCACCACTTATCAGGGACGAGCAGTACTTC
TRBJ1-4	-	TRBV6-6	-	CASSWTPTNEKLFF	TGTGCCAGCAGTTGGACACCAACTAATGAAAAACTGTTTTTT
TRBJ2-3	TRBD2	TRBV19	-	CASSPSTSGTDTQYF	TGTGCCAGTAGTCCATCGACTAGCGGGACAGATACGCAGTATTTT
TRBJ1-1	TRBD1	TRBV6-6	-	CASRKGQVNTEAFF	TGTGCCAGCAGAAAGGGACAGGTGAACACTGAAGCTTTCTTT
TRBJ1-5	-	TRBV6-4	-	CASSYPTSGDQPQHF	TGTGCCAGCAGTTACCCCACCTCCGGGGATCAGCCCCAGCATTTT
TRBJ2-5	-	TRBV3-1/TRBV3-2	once	CASSQDGRVQETQYF	TGTGCCAGCAGCCAAGATGGCAGGGTCCAAGAGACCCAGTACTTC
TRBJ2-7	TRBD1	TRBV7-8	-	CASSLAGTGIYEQYF	TGTGCCAGCAGCTTAGCCGGGACAGGAATCTACGAGCAGTACTTC
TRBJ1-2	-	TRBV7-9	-	CASSPGFFVYGYTF	TGTGCCAGCAGCCCGGGATTCTTCGTTTATGGCTACACCTTC
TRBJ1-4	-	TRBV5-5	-	CASSLIAVSTNEKLFF	TGTGCCAGCAGCTTGATTGCGGTTAGCACTAATGAAAAACTGTTTTTT
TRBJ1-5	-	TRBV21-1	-	CASSNLPTGPINQPQHF	TGTGCCAGCAGCAACCTACCGACAGGCCCTATCAATCAGCCCCAGCATTTT
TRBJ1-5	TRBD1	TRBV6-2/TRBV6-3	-	CASSYGTGGTHQPQHF	TGTGCCAGCAGTTACGGGACAGGGGGGACCCATCAGCCCCAGCATTTT
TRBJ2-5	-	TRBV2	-	CASSGGTYGETQYF	TGTGCCAGCAGTGGCGGGACTTACGGAGAGACCCAGTACTTC
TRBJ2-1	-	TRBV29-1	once	CSVESVGAYNEQFF	TGCAGCGTTGAGTCTGTCGGAGCCTACAATGAGCAGTTCTTC
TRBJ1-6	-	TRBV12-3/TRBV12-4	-	CASSLGTNSPLHF	TGTGCCAGCAGTTTAGGGACAAACTCACCCCTCCACTTT
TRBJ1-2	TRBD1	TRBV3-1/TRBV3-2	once	CASSQDQGQGYGYTF	TGTGCCAGCAGCCAAGATCAGGGACAGGGCTATGGCTACACCTTC
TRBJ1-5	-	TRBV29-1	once	CSVSPGGVNQPQHF	TGCAGCGTCAGCCCTGGGGGGGTCAATCAGCCCCAGCATTTT
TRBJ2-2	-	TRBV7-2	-	CASRSGTNTGELFF	TGTGCCAGCAGATCCGGGACAAACACCGGGGAGCTGTTTTTT
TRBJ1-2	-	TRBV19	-	CASSLLTESYGYTF	TGTGCCAGTAGTCTCCTGACAGAATCATATGGCTACACCTTC
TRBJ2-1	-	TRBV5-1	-	CASSLGGYAYNEQFF	TGCGCCAGCAGCTTGGGAGGGTACGCCTACAATGAGCAGTTCTTC
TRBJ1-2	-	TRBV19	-	CASSLHLKEGGYTF	TGTGCCAGTAGCCTACACCTCAAGGAGGGTGGCTACACCTTC
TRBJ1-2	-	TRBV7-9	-	CASSLSGQWSYGYTF	TGTGCCAGCAGCCTTTCCGGACAGTGGAGCTATGGCTACACCTTC
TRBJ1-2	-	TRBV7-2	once	CASSPPRGTNYGYTF	TGTGCCAGCAGCCCACCAAGAGGGACTAACTATGGCTACACCTTC
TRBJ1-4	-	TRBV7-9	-	CASSLATGQYVKLFF	TGTGCCAGCAGCTTAGCAACAGGGCAATATGTAAAACTGTTTTTT
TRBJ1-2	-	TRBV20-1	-	CSVVAGYTF	TGCAGTGTGGTGGCTGGCTACACCTTC
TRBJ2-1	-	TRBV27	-	CASSATGTSEQFF	TGTGCCAGCAGTGCTACAGGGACCAGTGAGCAGTTCTTC
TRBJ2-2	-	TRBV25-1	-	CASSDGGWYTGELFF	TGTGCCAGCAGTGATGGAGGATGGTACACCGGGGAGCTGTTTTTT
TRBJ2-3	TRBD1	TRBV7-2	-	CASSLQGEDTQYF	TGTGCCAGCAGCTTACAGGGGGAGGATACGCAGTATTTT
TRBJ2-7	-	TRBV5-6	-	CASSLGRSYEQYF	TGTGCCAGCAGCTTGGGGAGATCCTACGAGCAGTACTTC
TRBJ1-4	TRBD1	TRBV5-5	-	CASSPGTVEKLFF	TGTGCCAGCAGCCCCGGGACAGTAGAAAAACTGTTTTTT
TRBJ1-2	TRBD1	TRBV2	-	CASRPGQGFRYGYTF	TGTGCCAGCAGACCGGGACAGGGTTTTCGGTATGGCTACACCTTC
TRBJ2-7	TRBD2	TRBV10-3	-	CAIRLAGSSYEQYF	TGTGCCATCCGTCTAGCGGGCAGCTCCTACGAGCAGTACTTC
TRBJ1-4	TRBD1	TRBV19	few	CASSTRTGGGEKLFF	TGTGCCAGTAGTACTCGGACAGGGGGAGGCGAAAAACTGTTTTTT
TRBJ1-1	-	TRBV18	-	CASSQSGGNSMNTEAFF	TGTGCCAGCTCACAATCGGGGGGGAACTCAATGAACACTGAAGCTTTCTTT
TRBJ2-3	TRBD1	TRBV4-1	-	CASSQDFGDRGRVFPDTQYF	TGCGCCAGCAGCCAAGATTTCGGGGACAGGGGGCGCGTGTTCCCAGATACGCAGTATTTT
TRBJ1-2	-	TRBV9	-	CASSVQGNYGYTF	TGTGCCAGCAGCGTGCAGGGGAACTATGGCTACACCTTC
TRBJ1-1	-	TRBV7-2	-	CASSLEAGITEAFF	TGTGCCAGCAGCTTAGAGGCAGGGATTACTGAAGCTTTCTTT
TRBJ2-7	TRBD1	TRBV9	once	CASSVGQGNYEQYF	TGTGCCAGCAGCGTCGGACAGGGGAACTACGAGCAGTACTTC
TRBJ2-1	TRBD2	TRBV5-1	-	CASSLRPSGAEDEQFF	TGCGCCAGCAGCTTGAGGCCTAGCGGGGCCGAAGATGAGCAGTTCTTC
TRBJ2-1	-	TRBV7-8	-	CASSLPAGATNEQFF	TGTGCCAGCAGCTTACCCGCGGGGGCAACTAATGAGCAGTTCTTC
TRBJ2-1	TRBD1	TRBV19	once	CASNPGGSYNEQFF	TGTGCCAGTAATCCAGGGGGCTCCTACAATGAGCAGTTCTTC
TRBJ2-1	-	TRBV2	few	CASSVDSSYNEQFF	TGTGCCAGCAGTGTAGACAGCTCCTACAATGAGCAGTTCTTC
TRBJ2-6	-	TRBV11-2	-	CASRLQSSGANVLTF	TGTGCCAGCAGGCTACAGAGCTCTGGGGCCAACGTCCTGACTTTC
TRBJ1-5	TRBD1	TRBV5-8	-	CASNLDRGRGNQPQHF	TGTGCCAGCAACCTGGACAGGGGGCGAGGCAATCAGCCCCAGCATTTT